Included here is one T cell receptor beta chain sequence, with context. The sample carries other DNA sequences with the same CDR3. The V end lost 6 bases, the J end lost 3 bases, and 9 bases lay between the germline ends. Germline V gene data show CDR1 as MNHEY and CDR2 as SVGAGI. The CDR3 loop spans 14 amino acids. These data are taken from a study of blood T cell repertoires in COVID-19. On the study more broadly: Specimens from acute and convalescent COVID-19 originated in the United States, Italy and Spain. The cDNA or gDNA used as material had been derived from T cells, B-cell-depleted T cells, or PBMCs.

Sequencing used immunoSEQ multiplex PCR; TCRdb keeps in-frame clones, though not all of them. This sample has approximately 100,000 clones, with approximately 88% found just once. This chain links TRBV6-5 with TRBJ1-6; maybe TRBD1 (5 bases). This TCR was sampled from a man in his sixties with acute or convalescent COVID-19. The specimen sequenced was peripheral blood. CDR3 in DNA: TGTGCCAGCAGCCTACAGGTCTATAATTCACCCCTCCACTTT. This gives the protein CASSLQVYNSPLHF.